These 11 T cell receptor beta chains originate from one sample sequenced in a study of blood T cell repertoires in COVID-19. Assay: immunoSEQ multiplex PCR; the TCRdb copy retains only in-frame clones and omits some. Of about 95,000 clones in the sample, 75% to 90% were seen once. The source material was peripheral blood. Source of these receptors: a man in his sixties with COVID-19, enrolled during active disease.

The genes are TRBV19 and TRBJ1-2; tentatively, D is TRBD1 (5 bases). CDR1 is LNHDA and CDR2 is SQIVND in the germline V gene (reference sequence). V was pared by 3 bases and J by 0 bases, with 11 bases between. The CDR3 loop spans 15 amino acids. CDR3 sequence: CASSMGGAANYGYTF. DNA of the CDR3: TGTGCCAGTAGTATGGGTGGGGCAGCTAACTATGGCTACACCTTC.

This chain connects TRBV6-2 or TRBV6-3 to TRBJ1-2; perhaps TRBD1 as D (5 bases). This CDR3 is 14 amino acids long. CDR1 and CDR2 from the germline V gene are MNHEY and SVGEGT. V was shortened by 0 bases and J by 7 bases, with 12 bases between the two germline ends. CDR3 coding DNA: TGTGCCAGCAGTTACTCACAAAGACAGAGTGGCTACACCTTC. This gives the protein CASSYSQRQSGYTF.

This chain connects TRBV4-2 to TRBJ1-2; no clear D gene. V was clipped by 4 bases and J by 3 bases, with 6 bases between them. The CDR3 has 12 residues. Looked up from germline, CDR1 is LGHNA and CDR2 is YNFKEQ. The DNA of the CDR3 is TGTGCCAGCAGCCGAGACTACTATGGCTACACCTTC. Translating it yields CASSRDYYGYTF.

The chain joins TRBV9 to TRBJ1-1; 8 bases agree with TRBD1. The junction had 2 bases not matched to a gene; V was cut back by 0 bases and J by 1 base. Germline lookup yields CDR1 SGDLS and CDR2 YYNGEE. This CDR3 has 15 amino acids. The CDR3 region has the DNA TGTGCCAGCAGCGTAGTGGACAGGGAGAACACTGAAGCTTTCTTT. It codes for CASSVVDRENTEAFF.

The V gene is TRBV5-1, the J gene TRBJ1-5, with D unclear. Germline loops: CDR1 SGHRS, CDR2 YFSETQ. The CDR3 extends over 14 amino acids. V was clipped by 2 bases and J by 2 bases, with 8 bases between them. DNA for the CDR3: TGCGCCAGCAGCTTAGAAACAGGCAATCAGCCCCAGCATTTT. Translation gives CASSLETGNQPQHF.

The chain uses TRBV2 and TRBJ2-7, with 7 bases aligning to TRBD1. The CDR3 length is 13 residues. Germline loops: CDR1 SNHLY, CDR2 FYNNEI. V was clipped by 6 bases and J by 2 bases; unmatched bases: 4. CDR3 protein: CASRTGRTYEQYF. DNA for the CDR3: TGTGCCAGCAGGACAGGGCGGACCTACGAGCAGTACTTC.

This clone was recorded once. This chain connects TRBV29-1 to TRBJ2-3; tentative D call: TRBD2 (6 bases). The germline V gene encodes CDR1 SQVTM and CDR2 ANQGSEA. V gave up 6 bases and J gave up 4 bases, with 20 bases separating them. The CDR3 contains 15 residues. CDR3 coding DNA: TGCAGCGTGGGGTGGGGAGGCAGAGGAGCAGATACGCAGTATTTT. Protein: CSVGWGGRGADTQYF.

This chain's CDR3 is CASSVGDYTYGYTF. CDR3 coding DNA: TGTGCCAGCAGTGTCGGGGATTACACTTATGGCTACACCTTC. V is TRBV2 and J is TRBJ1-2; D remains unclear. There are 14 residues in the CDR3. Trimming shortened V by 4 bases and J by 5 bases, and 14 bases separated the two germline ends. Germline V gives CDR1 SNHLY, CDR2 FYNNEI.

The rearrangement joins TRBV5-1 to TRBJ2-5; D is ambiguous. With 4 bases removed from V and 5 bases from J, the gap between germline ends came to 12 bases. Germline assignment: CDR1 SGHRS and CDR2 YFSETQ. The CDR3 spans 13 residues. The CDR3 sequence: CASSRDLRETQYF. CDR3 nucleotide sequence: TGCGCCAGCAGCCGTGATTTGAGGGAGACCCAGTACTTC. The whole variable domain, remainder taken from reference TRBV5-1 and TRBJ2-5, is KAGVTQTPRYLIKTRGQQVTLSCSPISGHRSVSWYQQTPGQGLQFLFEYFSETQRNKGNFPGRFSGRQFSNSRSEMNVSTLELGDSALYLCASSRDLRETQYFGPGTRLLVL.

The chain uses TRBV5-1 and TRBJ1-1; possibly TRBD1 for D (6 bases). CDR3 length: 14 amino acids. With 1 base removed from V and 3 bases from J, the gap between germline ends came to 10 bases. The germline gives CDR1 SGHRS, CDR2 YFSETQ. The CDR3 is CASSLNRDYTEAFF. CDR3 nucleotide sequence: TGCGCCAGCAGCTTGAACAGGGATTACACTGAAGCTTTCTTT.

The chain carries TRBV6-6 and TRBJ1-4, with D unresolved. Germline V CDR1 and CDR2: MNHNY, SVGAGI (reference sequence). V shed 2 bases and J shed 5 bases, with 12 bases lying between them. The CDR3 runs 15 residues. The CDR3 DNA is TGTGCCAGCAGTTACCCGCCCCCACAAAATGAAAAACTGTTTTTT. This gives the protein CASSYPPPQNEKLFF.